The sequence of this T cell receptor beta chain was determined in a study of patients and donors after allogeneic stem cell transplantation. V was pared by 3 bases and J by 3 bases, with 3 bases of the junction left unmatched. CDR1 and CDR2 from the germline V gene are SGHNT and YYREEE (reference sequence). The CDR3 has 14 residues. One entry per CDR3 protein, called by TCRdb with MiXCR from the RT-PCR reads. Of tens of thousands of distinct CDR3 sequences listed, almost 7% are singletons. The clonotype originates from a human donor who was either an allogeneic HSCT recipient or a stem cell or donor lymphocyte infusion donor (not recorded which). It is not recorded whose cells these are; they may come from a transplant donor. Sequencing was done on a sample of blood, either unsorted or a sorted T cell fraction (not recorded which). The gene calls are TRBV5-4 and TRBJ2-4, with 7 bases lining up with TRBD2. The CDR3 loop is CASSSAGDKNIQYF. CDR3 sequence (DNA): TGTGCCAGCAGCTCGGCGGGGGACAAAAACATTCAGTACTTC.